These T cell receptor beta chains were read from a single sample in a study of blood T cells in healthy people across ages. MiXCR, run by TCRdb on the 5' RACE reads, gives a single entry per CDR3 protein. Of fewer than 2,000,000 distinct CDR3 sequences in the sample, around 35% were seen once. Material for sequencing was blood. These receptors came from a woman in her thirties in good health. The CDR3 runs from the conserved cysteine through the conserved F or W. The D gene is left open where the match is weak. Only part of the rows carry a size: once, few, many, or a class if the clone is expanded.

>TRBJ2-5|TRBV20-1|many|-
CSATYTRQETQYF
TGCAGTGCTACCTACACTAGGCAAGAGACCCAGTACTTC
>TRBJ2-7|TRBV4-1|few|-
CASSLTHASSYNEQYF
TGCGCCAGCAGCCTGACACACGCGAGCTCCTACAATGAGCAGTACTTC
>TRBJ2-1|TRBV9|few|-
CASSPSGGGRYNEQFF
TGTGCCAGCAGCCCTAGCGGCGGGGGCCGTTACAATGAGCAGTTCTTC
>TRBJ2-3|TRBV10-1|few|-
CASTPGFGTDTQYF
TGCGCCAGCACCCCAGGGTTTGGCACAGATACGCAGTATTTT
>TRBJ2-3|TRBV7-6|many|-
CASSSPGAQYF
TGTGCCAGCAGCTCCCCGGGTGCGCAGTATTTT
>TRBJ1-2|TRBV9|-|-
CASSPRVGSGYTF
TGTGCCAGCAGCCCCCGGGTGGGGTCTGGCTACACCTTC
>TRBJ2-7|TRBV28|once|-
CASSPSGRNSYEQYF
TGTGCCAGCAGTCCTAGTGGGAGAAACTCCTACGAGCAGTACTTC
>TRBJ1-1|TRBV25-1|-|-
CTSSELGTKNMNTEAFF
TGTACCAGCAGTGAATTGGGGACAAAGAACATGAACACTGAAGCTTTCTTT
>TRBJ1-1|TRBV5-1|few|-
CASTRTESNTEAFF
TGCGCCAGCACCCGGACAGAGTCGAACACTGAAGCTTTCTTT
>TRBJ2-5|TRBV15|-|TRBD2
CATSRGPGTSGETQYF
TGTGCCACCAGCAGAGGACCTGGGACTAGCGGAGAGACCCAGTACTTC
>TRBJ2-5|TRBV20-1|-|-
CSAILQAAGNETQYF
TGCAGTGCTATTCTCCAGGCGGCGGGGAACGAGACCCAGTACTTC
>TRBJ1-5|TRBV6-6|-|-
CASSYLKDKAQPQHF
TGTGCCAGCAGTTACTTGAAGGACAAGGCCCAGCCCCAGCATTTT
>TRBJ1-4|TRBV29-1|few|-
CSAGDRLSEKLFF
TGCAGCGCCGGGGACCGACTGAGTGAAAAACTGTTTTTT
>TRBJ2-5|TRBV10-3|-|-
CAISWKRNQETQYF
TGTGCCATTTCCTGGAAGCGGAACCAAGAGACCCAGTACTTC
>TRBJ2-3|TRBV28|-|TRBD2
CAIATSGDTQYF
TGTGCCATAGCGACTAGCGGAGATACGCAGTATTTT
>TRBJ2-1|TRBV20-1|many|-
CSARGGRWENNEQFF
TGCAGTGCGAGGGGGGGCAGGTGGGAGAACAATGAGCAGTTCTTC
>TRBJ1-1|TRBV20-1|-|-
CSARGGQNTEAFF
TGCAGTGCTAGAGGGGGTCAGAACACTGAAGCTTTCTTT
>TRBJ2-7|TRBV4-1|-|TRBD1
CASSQDSRDRGYEQYF
TGCGCCAGCAGCCAAGACAGCCGGGACAGGGGATACGAGCAGTACTTC
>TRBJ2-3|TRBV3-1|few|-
CASSQTDSGTDTQYF
TGTGCCAGCAGCCAGACGGACAGCGGGACAGATACGCAGTATTTT
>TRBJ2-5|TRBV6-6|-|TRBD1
CASTAQTGLHQETQYF
TGTGCCAGCACCGCTCAGACAGGGTTGCACCAAGAGACCCAGTACTTC
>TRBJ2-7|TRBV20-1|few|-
CSARSQVSYEQYF
TGCAGTGCTAGGTCACAGGTCTCCTACGAGCAGTACTTC
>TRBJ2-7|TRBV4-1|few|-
CASSQLTGYEQYF
TGCGCCAGCAGCCAACTTACAGGCTACGAGCAGTACTTC
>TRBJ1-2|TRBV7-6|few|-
CASSPDTTVHGYTF
TGTGCCAGCAGCCCGGACACCACTGTCCATGGCTACACCTTC
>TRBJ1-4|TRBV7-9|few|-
CASSLRGGATNEKLFF
TGTGCCAGCAGCTTACGTGGAGGGGCAACTAATGAAAAACTGTTTTTT
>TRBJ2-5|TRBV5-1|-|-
CASSLGQNHWETQYF
TGCGCCAGCAGCTTGGGGCAGAATCATTGGGAGACCCAGTACTTC
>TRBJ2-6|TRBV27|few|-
CASSFPPPGSGANVLTF
TGTGCCAGCAGTTTTCCCCCGCCCGGCTCTGGGGCCAACGTCCTGACTTTC
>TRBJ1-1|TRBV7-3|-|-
CASSSGNSNTEAFF
TGTGCCAGCAGCTCAGGAAACTCGAACACTGAAGCTTTCTTT
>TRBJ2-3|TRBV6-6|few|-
CASSGQGMGTDTQYF
TGTGCCAGCAGTGGGCAGGGGATGGGCACAGATACGCAGTATTTT
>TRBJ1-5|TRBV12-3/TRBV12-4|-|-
CASSLVGDNQPQHF
TGTGCCAGCAGTTTGGTAGGGGATAATCAGCCCCAGCATTTT
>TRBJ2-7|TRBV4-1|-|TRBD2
CASSQGAGVFYEQYF
TGCGCCAGCAGCCAAGGGGCGGGAGTGTTCTACGAGCAGTACTTC
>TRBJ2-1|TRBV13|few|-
CASSLGGGYGDEQFF
TGTGCCAGCAGCTTAGGCGGGGGCTACGGGGATGAGCAGTTCTTC
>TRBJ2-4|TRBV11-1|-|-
CASSLGQHYERYF
TGTGCCAGCAGCTTAGGACAGCACTACGAGCGGTACTTC
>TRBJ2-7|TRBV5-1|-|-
CASSLTGGLDYEQYF
TGCGCCAGCAGCTTGACCGGGGGCCTGGATTACGAGCAGTACTTC
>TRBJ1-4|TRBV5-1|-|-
CASSRDSGNEKLFF
TGCGCCAGCAGCCGTGACAGCGGTAATGAAAAACTGTTTTTT
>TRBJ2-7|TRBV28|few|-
CASSPEGTATYEQYF
TGTGCCAGCAGTCCAGAAGGGACTGCAACCTACGAGCAGTACTTC
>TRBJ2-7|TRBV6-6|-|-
CASSYSMGYYEQYF
TGTGCCAGCAGTTACTCGATGGGGTACTACGAGCAGTACTTC
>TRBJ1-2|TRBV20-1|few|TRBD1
CSARESIQGANYGYTF
TGCAGTGCTAGAGAGAGTATACAGGGGGCCAACTATGGCTACACCTTC
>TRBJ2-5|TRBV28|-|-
CASLPPRWGQETQYF
TGTGCCAGCCTCCCACCCAGGTGGGGCCAAGAGACCCAGTACTTC
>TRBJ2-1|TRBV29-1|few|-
CSVDLGQKCNEQFF
TGCAGCGTTGATCTAGGACAGAAATGTAATGAGCAGTTCTTC
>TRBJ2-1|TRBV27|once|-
CASSLTRIRGNEQFF
TGTGCCAGCAGTTTAACCCGGATCAGGGGCAATGAGCAGTTCTTC
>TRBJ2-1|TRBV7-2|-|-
CASSYGLPPYNEQFF
TGTGCCAGCAGTTACGGCTTACCACCCTACAATGAGCAGTTCTTC
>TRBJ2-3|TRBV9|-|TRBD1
CASSVFQGAVADTQYF
TGTGCCAGCAGCGTTTTCCAGGGGGCTGTAGCAGATACGCAGTATTTT
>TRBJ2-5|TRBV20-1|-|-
CSARSTRNQETQYF
TGCAGTGCCCGCTCCACTAGAAACCAAGAGACCCAGTACTTC
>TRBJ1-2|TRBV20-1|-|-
CSADGSRGYTF
TGCAGTGCTGACGGTTCCCGGGGCTACACCTTC
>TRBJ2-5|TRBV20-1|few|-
CSARDQAETQYF
TGCAGTGCTAGAGATCAGGCAGAGACCCAGTACTTC
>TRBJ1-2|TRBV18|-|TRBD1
CASSPPDRGDGHTF
TGTGCCAGCTCACCTCCCGACAGGGGGGATGGCCACACCTTC
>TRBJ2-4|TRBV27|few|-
CASRQGLSVDIQYF
TGTGCCAGCAGACAGGGCCTATCAGTGGACATTCAGTACTTC
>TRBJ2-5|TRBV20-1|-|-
CSARGYSERETQYF
TGCAGTGCTAGGGGATACAGTGAACGGGAGACCCAGTACTTC
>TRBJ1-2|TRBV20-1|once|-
CSASTGRHYGYTF
TGCAGTGCTAGCACCGGTCGGCACTATGGCTACACCTTC
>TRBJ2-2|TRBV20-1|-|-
CSTTSWGTGELFF
TGCAGTACCACTAGCTGGGGCACCGGGGAGCTGTTTTTT
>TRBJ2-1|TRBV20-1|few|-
CSARQDTLNNEQFF
TGCAGTGCAAGACAGGACACCCTGAACAATGAGCAGTTCTTC
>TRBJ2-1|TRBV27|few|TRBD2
CASSPRVQGLNEQFF
TGTGCCAGCAGTCCACGGGTTCAGGGACTAAATGAGCAGTTCTTC
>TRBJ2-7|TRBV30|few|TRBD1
CAWSLPRDRPYEQYF
TGTGCCTGGAGTCTCCCTAGGGACAGGCCCTACGAGCAGTACTTC